What follows are 29 T cell receptor beta chains derived from one specimen sequenced in a study of regulatory T cells in long-lasting Graves disease. Regarding time point: newly diagnosed GD, antithyroid drugs for less than 3 months. RNA isolated from PBMCs was used to make the TCR library. Through Arm-PCR of CDR3 regions and iRepertoire HTBI primers, TCR beta libraries were built. TCRdb itself ran the multiplex PCR reads through MiXCR, one entry per CDR3 protein. The sample comprises 400,000 to 550,000 distinct CDR3 sequences, 15% of which are singletons, and approximately 15% rests with the top ten. The sample was also reused in another study, on T cells in Graves' hyperthyroidism and ophthalmopathy.

This specimen was peripheral blood mononuclear cells (PBMCs), taken at new diagnosis, from a patient treated with antithyroid drugs. These receptors originate from a woman aged 25-40 years with Graves disease.

This clonotype was counted at least ten times. The rearrangement links TRBV6-1 to TRBJ1-1; D unclear. The CDR3 contains 16 residues. Deletions cut 6 bases from V and 1 base from J, with 18 bases between. Germline CDR1 and CDR2: MNHNS and SASEGT. CDR3 protein: CASSPGKDGWNTEAFF. The CDR3 DNA reads TGTGCCAGCAGCCCTGGGAAGGACGGCTGGAACACTGAAGCTTTCTTT.

This clonotype was observed a few times. This rearrangement joins TRBV6-1 to TRBJ2-1; unclear D gene. Germline V gene data show CDR1 as MNHNS and CDR2 as SASEGT. The V gene lost 7 bases and the J gene lost 10 bases, with 14 bases spanning the gap. CDR3 length: 12 residues. The CDR3 nucleotides read TGTGCCAGCACCTTTATTGTGGGGGAGCAGTTCTTC. The encoded protein is CASTFIVGEQFF.

This clonotype has just a few counts. J is TRBJ2-7 and V is TRBV4-1, with a weak D call TRBD1 (6 bases). Trimming shortened V by 5 bases and J by 1 base, and 12 bases separated the two germline ends. Germline V gives CDR1 MGHRA, CDR2 YSYEKL. The CDR3 covers 14 residues. CDR3 protein: CASSYRDTSYEQYF. The CDR3 DNA sequence: TGCGCCAGCAGCTACCGGGACACATCCTACGAGCAGTACTTC.

There are many counts of this clonotype. The chain's CDR3 is CASSFASGFSTDTQYF. In DNA form, the CDR3 reads TGTGCCAGCAGCTTCGCTAGCGGGTTTAGCACAGATACGCAGTATTTT. The chain is built from TRBV7-2 and TRBJ2-3; 8 bases are shared with TRBD2. V dropped 3 bases and J dropped 0; count of bases not matched to a gene: 5. Germline loops: CDR1 SGHTA, CDR2 FQGNSA. The CDR3 consists of 16 residues.

The rearrangement uses TRBV20-1 and TRBJ1-4; possible D gene TRBD1, 6 bases. V lost 3 bases and J lost 9, with 23 bases in between. Germline V gene sequence: CDR1 DFQATT, CDR2 SNEGSKA (reference sequence). This CDR3 has 16 amino acids. This CDR3 is CSASPGTRAYGKKLFF. In DNA, the CDR3 is TGCAGTGCTAGCCCTGGGACAAGAGCATACGGAAAAAAACTGTTTTTT.

The sample holds many counts of this clonotype. The chain recombines TRBV20-1 with TRBJ2-3; 10 bases fit TRBD2. CDR1 is DFQATT, CDR2 SNEGSKA, per germline (reference sequence). The ends lost 5 bases at V and 0 bases at J; junction bases unmatched: 14. This CDR3 region has 18 residues. The CDR3 coding sequence is TGCAGTGCTGAGGGGACTAGCGCAAACCTCTCTAGCACAGATACGCAGTATTTT. This codes for CSAEGTSANLSSTDTQYF.

This clonotype was detected ten times or more. The chain uses TRBV27 and TRBJ2-1; TRBD2 aligns across 7 bases. The CDR3 consists of 17 residues. Germline V CDR1 and CDR2: MNHEY, SMNVEV (reference sequence). V shed 3 bases, J shed 7 bases, and the junction held 15 bases outside the gene matches. This CDR3 reads CASSLGGGRVIENEQFF. Written as DNA, the CDR3 is TGTGCCAGCAGTTTGGGGGGGGGGAGGGTTATAGAGAATGAGCAGTTCTTC.

This clonotype has a count of ten or more. This chain connects TRBV20-1 to TRBJ2-3; 7 bases are a match to TRBD2. The V gene's germline CDR1 is DFQATT and CDR2 SNEGSKA (reference sequence). After removal of 3 bases from V and 7 bases from J, the junction contained 7 bases not matched to a gene. The CDR3 contains 13 residues. The DNA for the CDR3 is TGCAGTGCTAGGGCCAGAGCGGGAAATACGCAGTATTTT. Its translation: CSARARAGNTQYF.

This clonotype was seen only a few times. The rearrangement joins TRBV5-4 to TRBJ1-1, with TRBD1 as a possible D gene (6 bases). Germline CDR1 reads SGHNT; CDR2 reads YYREEE (reference sequence). Trimming removed 0 bases from V and 11 bases from J, with 14 bases in between. This CDR3 is 13 amino acids long. In nucleotides, the CDR3 is TGTGCCAGCAGCTTGGCCGGGGGCTACGAGGCTTTCTTT. Amino acids: CASSLAGGYEAFF.

This clonotype was seen many times. V usage is TRBV6-5 and J usage is TRBJ2-3; 7 nucleotides agree with TRBD2. Losses at the gene ends were 2 bases for V and 2 bases for J; bases not matched to a gene: 1. Per germline, CDR1 MNHEY and CDR2 SVGAGI. This CDR3 has 14 amino acids. CDR3 bases: TGTGCCAGCAGTTACGGGGGGGTCACAGATACGCAGTATTTT. Translated, it gives CASSYGGVTDTQYF.

At least ten counts were recorded for this clonotype. This chain joins TRBV15 and TRBJ2-7, with D unresolved. The germline V gene has CDR1 LNHNV and CDR2 YYDKDF (reference sequence). The CDR3 is 12 residues long. The V end was cut by 1 base, the J end by 3 bases, with 4 bases between. The CDR3 spells CATSRGIYEQYF. CDR3 bases: TGTGCCACCAGCAGAGGAATCTACGAGCAGTACTTC.

The chain carries TRBV20-1 and TRBJ1-4; 8 bases line up with TRBD1. Trimming cost V 0 bases and J 5 bases; bases outside gene matches: 2. CDR3 length: 14 residues. Germline assignment: CDR1 DFQATT and CDR2 SNEGSKA (reference sequence). The CDR3 sequence is CSAREDRENEKLFF. CDR3 coding DNA: TGCAGTGCTAGAGAGGACAGGGAGAATGAAAAACTGTTTTTT.

This clonotype was picked up a small number of times. The genes are TRBV24-1 and TRBJ1-2, with unresolved D. Germline V gene data show CDR1 as KGHDR and CDR2 as SFDVKD. V lost 4 bases and J 3 bases, leaving 11 bases between the germline ends. The CDR3 spans 14 residues. CDR3: CATSEPGGDYGYTF. Here the CDR3 DNA reads TGTGCCACCAGTGAGCCGGGTGGGGACTATGGCTACACCTTC.

Ten or more counts support this clonotype. The chain uses TRBV20-1 and TRBJ2-7; D not certain. V lost 0 bases and J 4 bases, leaving 13 bases between the germline ends. Germline assignment: CDR1 DFQATT and CDR2 SNEGSKA (reference sequence). CDR3 size: 14 residues. The DNA for the CDR3 is TGCAGTGCTAGAGACCGACTGGATGGATACGAGCAGTACTTC. Translating gives CSARDRLDGYEQYF.

This clonotype came up many times. This chain links TRBV20-1 with TRBJ2-7; TRBD1 matches 10 bases. The V gene's germline CDR1 is DFQATT and CDR2 SNEGSKA (reference sequence). The length of the CDR3 is 13 residues. The V gene end was trimmed by 5 bases and the J gene end by 3 bases; junction bases not matched to a gene: 4. CDR3 loop: CSASGTGDYEQYF. The CDR3 region has the DNA TGCAGTGCTTCCGGGACAGGGGACTACGAGCAGTACTTC.

This clonotype appeared many times. V and J are TRBV27 and TRBJ2-4, with D maybe TRBD2 (6 bases). The germline V gene has CDR1 MNHEY and CDR2 SMNVEV (reference sequence). Between the trimmed V and J ends, which lost 4 bases and 1 base, there was a span of 11 bases. The CDR3 loop spans 15 amino acids. In DNA form, the CDR3 reads TGTGCCAGCAGTTCGGGACTTCGGGCCAAAAACATTCAGTACTTC. As protein: CASSSGLRAKNIQYF.

The CDR3 protein is CSVKGSLNYEQYF. The CDR3, as DNA: TGCAGCGTCAAAGGGAGCCTAAACTACGAGCAGTACTTC. This chain connects TRBV29-1 to TRBJ2-7, with a tentative D call TRBD2 (5 bases). This CDR3 region has 13 residues. Per the germline V gene, CDR1 is SQVTM and CDR2 is ANQGSEA. The V gene lost 6 bases and the J gene lost 3 bases, with 15 bases spanning the gap.

This clonotype was found a few times. Here the CDR3 reads CASSFREVNNEQFF. The CDR3 nucleotides are TGCGCCAGCAGCTTCAGGGAAGTTAACAATGAGCAGTTCTTC. The gene calls are TRBV5-1 and TRBJ2-1; D might be TRBD1 (5 bases). The V gene's germline CDR1 is SGHRS and CDR2 YFSETQ. This CDR3 contains 14 residues. The V end lost 2 bases, the J end lost 5 bases, and 11 bases lay between the germline ends.

This chain connects TRBV6-9 to TRBJ1-2; no clear D. CDR1 MNHGY and CDR2 SVAAGI come from the germline V gene. The CDR3 has 14 residues. V was clipped by 4 bases and J by 2 bases, with 11 bases between them. In DNA, the CDR3 is TGTGCCAGCAGTTGGTCGTTAGGGAACTATGGCTACACCTTC. It translates to CASSWSLGNYGYTF.

This clonotype turned up a few times. This chain links TRBV7-8 with TRBJ1-2; the D gene is possibly TRBD1 (5 bases). Trimming cost V 2 bases and J 1 base, with 17 bases left between them. There are 17 residues in the CDR3. The germline V gene encodes CDR1 SGHVS and CDR2 FQNEAQ. This CDR3 is CASSLFGATRINYGYTF. The CDR3 DNA follows: TGTGCCAGCAGCTTATTTGGGGCCACACGAATTAACTATGGCTACACCTTC. The complete variable domain, with remaining parts taken from reference TRBV7-8 and TRBJ1-2, reads GAGVSQSPRYKVAKRGQDVALRCDPISGHVSLFWYQQALGQGPEFLTYFQNEAQLDKSGLPSDRFFAERPEGSVSTLKIQRTQQEDSAVYLCASSLFGATRINYGYTFGSGTRLTVV.

This clonotype was picked up many times. V usage is TRBV11-2 and J usage is TRBJ2-7, with TRBD2 as a possible D gene (5 bases). V dropped 6 bases and J dropped 2 bases, with 8 bases sitting between them. The CDR3 extends over 12 amino acids. The germline gives CDR1 SGHAT, CDR2 FQNNGV. The CDR3 is CASRDFTYEQYF. The CDR3 bases are TGTGCCAGCAGGGACTTCACCTACGAGCAGTACTTC.

At least ten counts were recorded for this clonotype. This chain links TRBV6-5 with TRBJ1-5; D is unclear. The V end was cut by 4 bases, the J end by 1 base, with 11 bases between. The CDR3 runs to 15 residues. CDR1 and CDR2 from the germline V gene are MNHEY and SVGAGI. The CDR3 spells CASSSGRISNQPQHF. The CDR3, as DNA: TGTGCCAGCAGTTCCGGACGGATAAGCAATCAGCCCCAGCATTTT.

A note on this clonotype: This may be a read error: a much more frequent sequence differs by one nucleotide. This chain connects TRBV3-1 to TRBJ1-1; D is unresolved. The CDR3 contains 14 residues. Trimming took off 2 bases at V and 3 bases at J, with 10 bases between the two ends. Per germline, CDR1 LGHDT and CDR2 YNNKEL (reference sequence). CDR3 loop: CASSQSTEYTEAFF. For the CDR3, the DNA is TGTGCCAGCAGCCAAAGTACAGAGTACACTGAAGCTTTCTTT.

This clonotype has a count of ten or more. The chain links TRBV5-1 to TRBJ2-7; tentative D call: TRBD2 (6 bases). This CDR3 spans 14 amino acids. With 7 bases removed from V and 2 bases from J, the gap between germline ends came to 16 bases. CDR1 is SGHRS and CDR2 is YFSETQ in the germline V gene. In DNA form, the CDR3 reads TGCGCCAGCTGCGTCGAAAGCGGGCCCTACGAGCAGTACTTC. This translates into CASCVESGPYEQYF.

This clonotype has ten or more counts. The chain joins TRBV7-3 to TRBJ1-2; 7 bases fit TRBD1. The J segment lost 4 bases and the V segment lost 6 bases, leaving 5 bases of the junction unmatched. Germline CDR1 is SGHTA and CDR2 is FQGTGA. This CDR3 spans 13 amino acids. Written as DNA, the CDR3 is TGTGCCAGCAGTCAGGACAGGTTCTATGGCTACACCTTC. Its translation is CASSQDRFYGYTF.

The chain links TRBV10-2 to TRBJ2-1; TRBD2 aligns across 11 bases. Losses at the gene ends were 6 bases for V and 8 bases for J; bases not matched to a gene: 3. This CDR3 is 13 amino acids long. Germline V CDR1 and CDR2: WSHSY, SAAADI. The CDR3 spells CASRLAGGYEQFF. CDR3 nucleotides: TGCGCCAGCAGGCTAGCGGGAGGATATGAGCAGTTCTTC.

The sample holds many counts of this clonotype. The rearrangement links TRBV10-1 to TRBJ2-3, with 12 bases that match TRBD2. The J segment lost 4 bases and the V segment lost 8 bases, leaving 7 bases of the junction unmatched. CDR3 length: 15 amino acids. Germline CDR1 is WNHNN and CDR2 is SYGVQD (reference sequence). CDR3 DNA sequence: TGCGCCAGCGCCACTACTAGCGGGAGGCCAGATACGCAGTATTTT. It codes for CASATTSGRPDTQYF.

This clonotype was seen more than once but under ten times. V is TRBV20-1 and J is TRBJ2-7; 10 bases fit TRBD2. The J segment lost 11 bases and the V segment lost 3 bases, leaving 7 bases of the junction unmatched. CDR1 is DFQATT and CDR2 is SNEGSKA in the germline V gene (reference sequence). The CDR3 extends over 12 amino acids. The DNA for the CDR3 is TGCAGTGCTAGCCCTGTAAGCGGGAGGGAGTACTTC. Its protein is CSASPVSGREYF.

Turning to this clonotype: The limits of the CDR3 on the DNA are not certain, so only TCRdb's listed CDR3 is given. The chain combines TRBV29-1 with TRBJ1-1. The CDR3 is 12 amino acids long, termini counted. Germline V gene lookup returns CDR1 SQVTM and CDR2 ANQGSEA. The CDR3 sequence: CSVGRGNTEALF.